This entry is about one TCR beta chain. Its antigen is not identified. The data belong to a study of T-cell reconstitution after alpha-beta-depleted transplantation in children. The V and J ends lost 4 bases and 5 bases, in that order; junction bases with no gene match: 10. CDR1 is MGHRA and CDR2 is YSYEKL in the germline V gene. The CDR3 loop spans 15 amino acids. For TCRbeta, the library was prepared with unique molecular identifiers. MiXCR, run by TCRdb on the PCR reads, gives a single entry per CDR3 protein. The sample lists about 980,000 distinct CDR3 sequences, about 31% occurring once. Study-level findings and limits: It was newly produced T cells that mostly accounted for T-cell counts and diversity one year after transplant. Recipient T cells and thymic progenitors that survived were the source of the high TCRbeta diversity seen at day 60 in some patients.

Specimen: PBMCs, mostly from graft donor cells, collected 360 days after TCRalphabeta/CD19-depleted stem cell transplant. This TCR was sampled from a boy younger than two who had a stem cell transplant for SCID, so the T cells may come from the graft donor. This chain connects TRBV4-1 to TRBJ1-2; 7 nucleotides match TRBD1. This CDR3 reads CASSLGQTLTYGYTF. The CDR3 DNA reads as TGCGCCAGCAGCCTGGGACAGACCTTGACTTATGGCTACACCTTC.